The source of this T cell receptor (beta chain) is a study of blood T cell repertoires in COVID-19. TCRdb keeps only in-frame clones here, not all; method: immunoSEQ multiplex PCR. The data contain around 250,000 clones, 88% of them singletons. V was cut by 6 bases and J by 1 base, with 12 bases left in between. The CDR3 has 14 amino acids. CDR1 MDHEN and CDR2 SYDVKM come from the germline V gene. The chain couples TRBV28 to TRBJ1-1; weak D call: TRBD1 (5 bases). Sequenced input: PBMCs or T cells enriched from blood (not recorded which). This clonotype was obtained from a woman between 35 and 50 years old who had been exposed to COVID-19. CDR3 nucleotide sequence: TGTGCCAGCAGGCACCAACAGGCGAACACTGAAGCTTTCTTT. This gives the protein CASRHQQANTEAFF.